The 23 T cell receptor beta chains below all came from one sample that was sequenced in a study of cytomegalovirus exposure and HLA in healthy donors. Primers: 60 Vbeta forward and 13 Jbeta reverse. This table comes from immunoSEQ multiplex PCR, and its TCRdb copy is limited to in-frame clones, with some not included. The sample comprises some 270,000 clones, 80% to 95% of which are singletons, and 1.7% rests with the top ten. The material sequenced was PBMCs. These receptors were obtained from a girl aged 2 to 9 in good health and CMV-seronegative.

The chain uses TRBV27 and TRBJ1-5; the D gene is possibly TRBD1 (5 bases). Germline-derived CDR1 and CDR2 are MNHEY and SMNVEV (reference sequence). CDR3 length equals 11 residues. The V end was cut by 10 bases, the J end by 6 bases, with 10 bases between. The DNA for the CDR3 is TGTGCCACCGGTAGGGGTCAGCCCCAGCATTTT. This encodes CATGRGQPQHF.

A single count supports this clone. The chain recombines TRBV19 with TRBJ2-3, with 7 bases identical to TRBD2. This CDR3 has 17 residues. V lost 3 bases, J lost 0 bases, and 9 bases stayed unmatched. Germline V gene lookup returns CDR1 LNHDA and CDR2 SQIVND (reference sequence). As DNA, the CDR3 is TGTGCCAGTAGTATTGGGGGGGGGACTACTAGCACAGATACGCAGTATTTT. Protein sequence: CASSIGGGTTSTDTQYF.

V usage is TRBV6-1 and J usage is TRBJ2-1; a possible D gene is TRBD1 (6 bases). The CDR3 has 14 amino acids. CDR1 and CDR2 from the germline V gene are MNHNS and SASEGT. Between the trimmed V and J ends, which lost 2 bases and 5 bases, there was a span of 10 bases. CDR3 in amino acids: CASSERGLHNEQFF. CDR3 bases: TGTGCCAGCAGTGAAAGGGGGTTGCACAATGAGCAGTTCTTC.

This chain joins TRBV13 and TRBJ2-3, with D possibly matching TRBD2 (5 bases). The CDR3 contains 11 residues. Deletions cut 8 bases from V and 2 bases from J, with 5 bases between. CDR1 is PRHDT, CDR2 FYEKMQ, per germline (reference sequence). As DNA, the CDR3 is TGTGCCAGCCGGGACACAGATACGCAGTATTTT. Encoded protein: CASRDTDTQYF. The entire variable domain, with the rest obtained from reference TRBV13 and TRBJ2-3, is as follows: AAGVIQSPRHLIKEKRETATLKCYPIPRHDTVYWYQQGPGQDPQFLISFYEKMQSDKGSIPDRFSAQQFSDYHSELNMSSLELGDSALYFCASRDTDTQYFGPGTRLTVL.

The chain is built from TRBV27 and TRBJ2-5; 14 nucleotides line up with TRBD2. Trimming cost V 4 bases and J 5 bases; bases outside gene matches: 9. This CDR3 is built from 17 residues. Germline V gene lookup returns CDR1 MNHEY and CDR2 SMNVEV (reference sequence). CDR3 sequence (DNA): TGTGCCAGCAGTTCCTCGACTAGCGGGGGGGCCATGGAGACCCAGTACTTC. Protein: CASSSSTSGGAMETQYF.

The CDR3 nucleotides read TGTGCCTGGAGTGTAGGACTAGCCCAATTCACAGATACGCAGTATTTT. The encoded protein is CAWSVGLAQFTDTQYF. This sequence joins TRBV30 and TRBJ2-3; 8 bases map to TRBD2. Per the germline V gene, CDR1 is GTSNPN and CDR2 is SVGIG (reference sequence). This CDR3 region has 16 residues. J was trimmed by 2 bases and V by 0 bases; bases with no gene match: 7.

This clone was detected once. The CDR3 DNA reads TGTGCCAGCAGTTACTCTCGGCGGGAGTCCTACGAGCAGTACTTC. Translating it yields CASSYSRRESYEQYF. This chain connects TRBV6-5 to TRBJ2-5; 7 bases align to TRBD2. TRBJ2-7 matches the DNA end more closely, so the J call is doubtful. Germline assignment: CDR1 MNHEY and CDR2 SVGAGI. This CDR3 is built from 15 residues.

The genes are TRBV15 and TRBJ1-5; no reliable D call. Germline CDR1 and CDR2: LNHNV and YYDKDF (reference sequence). The V gene lost 1 base and the J gene lost 1 base, with 11 bases spanning the gap. This CDR3 has 16 residues. CDR3 protein: CATSRGIQQSNQPQHF. CDR3 nucleotide sequence: TGTGCCACCAGCAGAGGGATACAGCAAAGCAATCAGCCCCAGCATTTT.

The chain is built from TRBV15 and TRBJ2-5; possibly TRBD1 for D (6 bases). The closer fit of TRBJ2-7 to the DNA end suggests the J call may be wrong. The CDR3 is made up of 14 amino acids. Germline lookup yields CDR1 LNHNV and CDR2 YYDKDF (reference sequence). In nucleotides, the CDR3 is TGTGCCACCAGCAGAGATGCAGGGGCAGACGAGCAGTACTTC. Translating it yields CATSRDAGADEQYF.

The rearrangement links TRBV2 to TRBJ2-5; 10 nucleotides align to TRBD2. The length of the CDR3 is 17 residues. J was trimmed by 5 bases and V by 6 bases; bases with no gene match: 15. The germline V gene encodes CDR1 SNHLY and CDR2 FYNNEI. The CDR3 bases are TGTGCCAGCAGCGAACAATCTAGCGGGAGAGTAGGGGAGACCCAGTACTTC. It codes for CASSEQSSGRVGETQYF.

This clone occurred once. The genes are TRBV28 and TRBJ1-4; D is unresolved. CDR3 length: 15 amino acids. Germline-derived CDR1 and CDR2 are MDHEN and SYDVKM. The V end lost 3 bases, the J end lost 6 bases, and 14 bases lay between the germline ends. CDR3 sequence reads: CASSFWAGEDEKLFF. CDR3 DNA: TGTGCCAGCAGTTTTTGGGCTGGCGAAGATGAAAAACTGTTTTTT.

The chain couples TRBV5-6 to TRBJ1-4; 7 positions agree with TRBD1. This CDR3 is built from 15 residues. Unmatched junction bases numbered 3, after V lost 1 base and J lost 3 bases. From germline, CDR1 is SGHDT and CDR2 YYEEEE. CDR3 in amino acids: CASSLRDRSNEKLFF. The DNA for the CDR3 is TGTGCCAGCAGCTTGAGGGACAGATCTAATGAAAAACTGTTTTTT.

The chain couples TRBV15 to TRBJ1-1, with unresolved D. The germline V gene encodes CDR1 LNHNV and CDR2 YYDKDF (reference sequence). CDR3 length equals 12 residues. V was shortened by 6 bases and J by 6 bases, with 11 bases between the two germline ends. The CDR3 here is CATRETGAEAFF. CDR3 bases: TGTGCCACCAGGGAAACCGGAGCTGAAGCTTTCTTT. Variable domain in full (rest from reference TRBV15 and TRBJ1-1): DAMVIQNPRYQVTQFGKPVTLSCSQTLNHNVMYWYQQKSSQAPKLLFHYYDKDFNNEADTPDNFQSRRPNTSFCFLDIRSPGLGDTAMYLCATRETGAEAFFGQGTRLTVV.

The rearrangement links TRBV6-5 to TRBJ2-7; the match to TRBD1 covers 9 bases. The junction had 8 bases not matched to a gene; V was cut back by 0 bases and J by 5 bases. The germline V gene has CDR1 MNHEY and CDR2 SVGAGI. The CDR3 covers 16 residues. The CDR3 nucleotides read TGTGCCAGCAGTTACTCGGGGGGGACAGGGTCCAACGAGCAGTACTTC. Its translation is CASSYSGGTGSNEQYF.

V is TRBV5-1 and J is TRBJ2-7; D might be TRBD1 (5 bases). Per germline, CDR1 SGHRS and CDR2 YFSETQ. The CDR3 length is 13 residues. V dropped 2 bases and J dropped 1 base, with 7 bases sitting between them. CDR3 sequence: CASSFNRSYEQYF. The CDR3 coding sequence is TGCGCCAGCAGCTTTAACAGGTCCTACGAGCAGTACTTC.

The CDR3 spells CASIPGSGGGYTF. The CDR3 DNA sequence: TGTGCCAGCATCCCGGGATCTGGGGGCGGCTACACCTTC. This rearrangement joins TRBV5-6 to TRBJ1-2; maybe TRBD1 (6 bases). The CDR3 contains 13 residues. The V gene lost 6 bases and the J gene lost 8 bases, with 17 bases spanning the gap. The germline V gene encodes CDR1 SGHDT and CDR2 YYEEEE.

V and J are TRBV27 and TRBJ2-1, with D possibly being TRBD2 (6 bases). Germline CDR1 MNHEY, CDR2 SMNVEV (reference sequence). The V end was cut by 2 bases, the J end by 2 bases, with 10 bases between. CDR3 length: 15 amino acids. This CDR3 reads CASSLRGLPYNEQFF. The CDR3 nucleotides are TGTGCCAGCAGTTTAAGGGGACTCCCCTACAATGAGCAGTTCTTC.

The DNA for the CDR3 is TGCAGCGTCGCGGGACAGGGGTCCTCCTACGAGCAGTACTTC. It yields the protein CSVAGQGSSYEQYF. The chain links TRBV29-1 to TRBJ2-7; 10 bases are shared with TRBD1. The CDR3 has 14 residues. V was clipped by 6 bases and J by 0 bases; unmatched bases: 5. In germline, CDR1 is SQVTM, CDR2 ANQGSEA.

The CDR3 DNA reads as TGCGCCAGCAGCCCACAACCGACAGGGGAATGGCAGCCCCAGCATTTT. Encoded protein: CASSPQPTGEWQPQHF. The J gene is TRBJ1-5, the V gene TRBV4-1; TRBD1 agrees at 8 bases. This CDR3 comprises 16 residues. From germline, CDR1 is MGHRA and CDR2 YSYEKL. Trimming cost V 4 bases and J 7 bases; bases outside gene matches: 12.

J is TRBJ2-6 and V is TRBV10-3, with D possibly matching TRBD2 (5 bases). The CDR3 has 15 residues. Deletions cut 3 bases from V and 0 bases from J, with 6 bases between. CDR1 and CDR2 (germline): ENHRY, SYGVKD. The DNA for the CDR3 is TGTGCCATCAGTGAAGGGAGCTCTGGGGCCAACGTCCTGACTTTC. It yields the protein CAISEGSSGANVLTF.

The chain joins TRBV2 to TRBJ2-2; 9 nucleotides line up with TRBD2. This CDR3 comprises 15 residues. CDR1 is SNHLY, CDR2 FYNNEI, per germline. V shed 7 bases and J 4 bases; nucleotides not matched to a gene: 7. CDR3 amino acids: CASKMEAGGTGELFF. CDR3 coding DNA: TGTGCCAGCAAGATGGAAGCGGGGGGCACCGGGGAGCTGTTTTTT.

In regard to this clone: Sequence at one end of the junction differs from germline and may be a read error. This chain links TRBV7-9 with TRBJ2-7; no clear D gene. The germline V gene encodes CDR1 SEHNR and CDR2 FQNEAQ (reference sequence). The CDR3 covers 13 residues. The CDR3 DNA is TGTTCCAGCAGTTTCATAGGCGGCTATGAGCAGTACTTC. It specifies CSSSFIGGYEQYF.

V is TRBV5-1 and J is TRBJ1-2; TRBD1 is a possible D gene (5 bases). The CDR3 extends over 14 amino acids. Germline V gene lookup returns CDR1 SGHRS and CDR2 YFSETQ. The V gene lost 3 bases and the J gene lost 4 bases, with 13 bases spanning the gap. In nucleotides, the CDR3 is TGCGCCAGCAGCTCGGAGGGACGGGGCTATGGCTACACCTTC. It is translated as CASSSEGRGYGYTF.